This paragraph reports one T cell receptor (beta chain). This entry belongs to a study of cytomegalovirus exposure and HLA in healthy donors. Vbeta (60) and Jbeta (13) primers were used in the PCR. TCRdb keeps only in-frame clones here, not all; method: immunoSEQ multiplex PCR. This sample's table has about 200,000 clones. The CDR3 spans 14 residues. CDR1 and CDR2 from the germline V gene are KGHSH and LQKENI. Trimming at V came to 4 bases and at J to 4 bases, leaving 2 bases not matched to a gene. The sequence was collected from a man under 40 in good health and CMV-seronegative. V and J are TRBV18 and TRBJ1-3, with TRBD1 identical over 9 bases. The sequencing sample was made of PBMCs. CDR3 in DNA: TGTGCCAGCTCACTCGGGACAGGGGGAAACACCATATATTTT. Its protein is CASSLGTGGNTIYF.